This TCR beta chain is from a study of T cell repertoires in cytomegalovirus infection. Study conclusions and caveats: Clonotypes of TCR beta that were HLA-C-restricted and CMV-specific dominated the ex vivo response.

TCRdb re-analysed the reads in MiXCR, keeping a single row per CDR3 protein. This table holds under 200,000 distinct CDR3 sequences, approximately 9.7% found once. The CDR3 covers 15 residues. Germline-derived CDR1 and CDR2 are MDHEN and SYDVKM. V was pared by 2 bases and J by 4 bases, with 3 bases of the junction left unmatched. There are a few counts of this clonotype. Its matching antigen is unknown. The clonotype was recovered from a human donor in good health (CMV status not recorded). Some clones in this sample may be carry-over from other donors' samples. The chain links TRBV28 to TRBJ2-7; TRBD2 agrees at 12 bases. The sequenced sample consisted of PBMCs. CDR3 bases: TGTGCCAGCAGTTTAACTAGCGGGAGGCTTTACGAGCAGTACTTC. Protein product: CASSLTSGRLYEQYF.